This paragraph covers one TCR beta chain sequence. The antigen is not known. TCRdb's table, derived via immunoSEQ multiplex PCR, lists solely in-frame clones and lacks some. The sample consists of about 140,000 clones, roughly 92% of them appearing once. The data were obtained in a study of T cell responses to AZD1222 COVID-19 vaccine. Study overall: Pooled together were second doses at about 4 or about 12 weeks. Whole-study findings and limits: Vaccine-associated CD4 TCRs ranged over spike, dominating at 160-218 and 743-854.

The clonotype originates from an adult in good health. The sequencing here drew on peripheral blood, taken on day 0 of AZD1222 vaccination.

CDR3 protein: CASSLKQGILQKGTQYF. The DNA for the CDR3 is TGTGCCAGCAGCTTAAAGCAGGGGATTTTACAAAAGGGGACCCAGTACTTC. The V and J genes are TRBV11-2 and TRBJ2-5; maybe TRBD1 (6 bases). Germline V gives CDR1 SGHAT, CDR2 FQNNGV. Trimming stripped 2 bases from V and 7 bases from J, with 23 bases between. The CDR3 sequence is 17 residues long.